This TCR beta chain is from a study of blood T cell repertoires in COVID-19. As for the study in general: Acute and convalescent COVID-19 specimens originated in the United States, Italy and Spain.

V was cut by 1 base and J by 9 bases, with 10 bases left in between. This CDR3 contains 13 residues. The germline CDR1 and CDR2 sequences are GTSNPN and SVGIG (reference sequence). Data came from immunoSEQ multiplex PCR; TCRdb stores just in-frame clones and leaves some out. The sample carries 260,000 or so clones, around four fifths recorded once. The sample comprised peripheral blood. The TCR was taken from an elderly man with acute or convalescent COVID-19. The gene calls are TRBV30 and TRBJ1-6, with D possibly being TRBD1 (5 bases). CDR3 nucleotide sequence: TGTGCCTGGAGTGGGCAGGGTACTTCACCCCTCCACTTT. This encodes CAWSGQGTSPLHF.